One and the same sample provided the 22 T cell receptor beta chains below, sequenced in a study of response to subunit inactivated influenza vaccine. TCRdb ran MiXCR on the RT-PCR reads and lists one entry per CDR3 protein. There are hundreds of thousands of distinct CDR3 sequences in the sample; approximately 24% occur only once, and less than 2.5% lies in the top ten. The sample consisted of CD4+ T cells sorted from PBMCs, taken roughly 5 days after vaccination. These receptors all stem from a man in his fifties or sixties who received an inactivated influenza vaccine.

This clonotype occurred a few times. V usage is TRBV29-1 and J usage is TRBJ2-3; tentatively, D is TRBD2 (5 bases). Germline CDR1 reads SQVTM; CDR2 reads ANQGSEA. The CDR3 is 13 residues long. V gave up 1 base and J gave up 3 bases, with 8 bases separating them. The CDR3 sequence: CSVEGGLTDTQYF. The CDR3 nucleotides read TGCAGCGTTGAAGGAGGACTGACAGATACGCAGTATTTT.

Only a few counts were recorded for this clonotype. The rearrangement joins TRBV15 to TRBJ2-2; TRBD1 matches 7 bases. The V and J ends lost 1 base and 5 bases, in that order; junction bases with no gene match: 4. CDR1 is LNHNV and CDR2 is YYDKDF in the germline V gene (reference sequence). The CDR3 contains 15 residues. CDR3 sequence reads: CATSRVRGSTGELFF. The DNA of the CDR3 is TGTGCCACCAGCAGAGTCAGGGGGTCGACCGGGGAGCTGTTTTTT.

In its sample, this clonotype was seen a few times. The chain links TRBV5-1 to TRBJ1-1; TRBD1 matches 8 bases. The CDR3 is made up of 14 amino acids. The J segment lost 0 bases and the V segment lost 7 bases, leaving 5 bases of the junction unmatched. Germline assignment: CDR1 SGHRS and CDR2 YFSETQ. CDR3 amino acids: CASGGTGLNTEAFF. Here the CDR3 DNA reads TGCGCCAGCGGAGGGACAGGCTTGAACACTGAAGCTTTCTTT. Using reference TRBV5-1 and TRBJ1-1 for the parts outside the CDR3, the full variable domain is KAGVTQTPRYLIKTRGQQVTLSCSPISGHRSVSWYQQTPGQGLQFLFEYFSETQRNKGNFPGRFSGRQFSNSRSEMNVSTLELGDSALYLCASGGTGLNTEAFFGQGTRLTVV.

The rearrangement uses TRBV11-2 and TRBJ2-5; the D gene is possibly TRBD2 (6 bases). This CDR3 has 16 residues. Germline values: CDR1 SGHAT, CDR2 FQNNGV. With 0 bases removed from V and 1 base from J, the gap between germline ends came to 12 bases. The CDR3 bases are TGTGCCAGCAGCTTAGATCGAACCGGGGGCCAAGAGACCCAGTACTTC. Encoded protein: CASSLDRTGGQETQYF.

CDR3 bases: TGCAGTGCTCCTAGGAGGGCTAGCGGCTACAATGAGCAGTTCTTC. Encoded protein: CSAPRRASGYNEQFF. The V gene is TRBV20-1, the J gene TRBJ2-1, with 7 bases aligning to TRBD2. The CDR3 has 15 amino acids. Per the germline V gene, CDR1 is DFQATT and CDR2 is SNEGSKA (reference sequence). V lost 5 bases, J lost 3 bases, and 10 bases stayed unmatched.

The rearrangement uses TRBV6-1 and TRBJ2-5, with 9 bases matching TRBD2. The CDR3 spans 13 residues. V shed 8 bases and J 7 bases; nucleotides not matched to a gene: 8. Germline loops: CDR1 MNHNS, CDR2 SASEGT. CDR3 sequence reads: CASGGTSKRTQYF. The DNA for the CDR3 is TGTGCCAGCGGCGGGACTAGCAAACGGACCCAGTACTTC.

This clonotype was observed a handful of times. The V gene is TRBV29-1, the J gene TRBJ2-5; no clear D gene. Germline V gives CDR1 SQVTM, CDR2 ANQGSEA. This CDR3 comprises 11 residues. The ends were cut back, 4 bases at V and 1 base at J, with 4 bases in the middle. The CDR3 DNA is TGCAGCGTTGTGCCCCAAGAGACCCAGTACTTC. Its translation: CSVVPQETQYF. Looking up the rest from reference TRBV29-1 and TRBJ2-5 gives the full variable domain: SAVISQKPSRDICQRGTSLTIQCQVDSQVTMMFWYRQQPGQSLTLIATANQGSEATYESGFVIDKFPISRPNLTFSTLTVSNMSPEDSSIYLCSVVPQETQYFGPGTRLLVL.

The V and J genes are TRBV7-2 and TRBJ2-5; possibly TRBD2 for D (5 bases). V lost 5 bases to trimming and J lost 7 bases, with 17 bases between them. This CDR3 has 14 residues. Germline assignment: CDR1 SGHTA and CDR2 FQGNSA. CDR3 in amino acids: CASSPPLDWGTQYF. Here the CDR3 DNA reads TGTGCCAGCAGCCCCCCACTAGACTGGGGGACCCAGTACTTC.

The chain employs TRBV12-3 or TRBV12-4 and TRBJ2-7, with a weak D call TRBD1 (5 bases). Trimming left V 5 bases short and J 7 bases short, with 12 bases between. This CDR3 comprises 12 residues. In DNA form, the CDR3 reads TGTGCCAGCAGTACAGGACCCCGGGAGCAGTACTTC. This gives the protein CASSTGPREQYF.

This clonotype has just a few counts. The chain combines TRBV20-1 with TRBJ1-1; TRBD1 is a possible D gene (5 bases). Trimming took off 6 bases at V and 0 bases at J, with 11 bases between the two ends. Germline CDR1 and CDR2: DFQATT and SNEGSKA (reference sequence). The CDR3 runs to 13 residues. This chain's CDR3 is CSADGHVNTEAFF. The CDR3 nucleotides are TGCAGTGCAGACGGACACGTGAACACTGAAGCTTTCTTT.

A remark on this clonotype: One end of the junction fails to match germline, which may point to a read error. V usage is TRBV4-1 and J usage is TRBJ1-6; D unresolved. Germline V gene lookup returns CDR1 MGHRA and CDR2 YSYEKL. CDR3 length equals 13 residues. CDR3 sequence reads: CASSQVEGSPLHF. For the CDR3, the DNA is TGCGCCAGCAGCCAAGTTGAGGGATCACCCCTTCACTTT.

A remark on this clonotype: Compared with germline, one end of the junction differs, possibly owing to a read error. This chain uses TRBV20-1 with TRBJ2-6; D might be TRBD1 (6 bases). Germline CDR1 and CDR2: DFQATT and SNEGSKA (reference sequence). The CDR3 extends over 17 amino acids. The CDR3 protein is CCARPAGAAWGANVLTF. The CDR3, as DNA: TGCTGTGCTAGACCCGCAGGGGCCGCGTGGGGGGCCAACGTCCTGACTTTC.

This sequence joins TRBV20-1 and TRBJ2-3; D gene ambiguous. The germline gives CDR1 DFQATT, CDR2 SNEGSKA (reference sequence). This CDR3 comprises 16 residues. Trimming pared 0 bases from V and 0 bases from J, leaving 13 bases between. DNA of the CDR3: TGCAGTGCTAGAGATCGGCGCCGGCTCAGCACAGATACGCAGTATTTT. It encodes CSARDRRRLSTDTQYF.

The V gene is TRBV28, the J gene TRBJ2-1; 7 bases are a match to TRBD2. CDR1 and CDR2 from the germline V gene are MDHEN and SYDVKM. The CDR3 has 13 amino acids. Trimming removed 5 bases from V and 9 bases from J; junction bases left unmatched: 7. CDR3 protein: CASSPLAVGEQFF. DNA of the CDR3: TGTGCCAGCAGTCCCCTAGCGGTGGGTGAGCAGTTCTTC.

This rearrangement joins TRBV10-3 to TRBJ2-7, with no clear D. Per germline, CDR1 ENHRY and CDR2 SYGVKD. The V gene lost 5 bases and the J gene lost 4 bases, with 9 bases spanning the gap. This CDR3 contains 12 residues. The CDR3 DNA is TGTGCCATCAGTCTAACAGAGTACGAGCAGTACTTC. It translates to CAISLTEYEQYF.

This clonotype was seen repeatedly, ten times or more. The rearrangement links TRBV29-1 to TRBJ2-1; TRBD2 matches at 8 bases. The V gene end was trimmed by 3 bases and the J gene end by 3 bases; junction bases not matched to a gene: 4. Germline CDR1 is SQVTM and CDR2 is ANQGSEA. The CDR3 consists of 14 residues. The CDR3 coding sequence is TGCAGCGTTGATCGGGGGGGTTTCTACAATGAGCAGTTCTTC. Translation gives CSVDRGGFYNEQFF.

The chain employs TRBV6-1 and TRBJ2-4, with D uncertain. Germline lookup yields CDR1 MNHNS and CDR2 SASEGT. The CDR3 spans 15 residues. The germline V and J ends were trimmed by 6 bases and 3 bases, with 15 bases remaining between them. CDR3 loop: CASSPTDVGKNIQYF. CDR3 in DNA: TGTGCCAGCAGCCCCACGGACGTAGGCAAAAACATTCAGTACTTC.

CDR3 in DNA: TGTGCCACCGCGGGACCGAACCAAGAGACCCAGTACTTC. Translation gives CATAGPNQETQYF. The chain has TRBV2 and TRBJ2-5, with D possibly TRBD2 on 6 matching bases. The CDR3 spans 13 residues. In germline, CDR1 is SNHLY, CDR2 FYNNEI. With 10 bases removed from V and 0 bases from J, the gap between germline ends came to 12 bases.

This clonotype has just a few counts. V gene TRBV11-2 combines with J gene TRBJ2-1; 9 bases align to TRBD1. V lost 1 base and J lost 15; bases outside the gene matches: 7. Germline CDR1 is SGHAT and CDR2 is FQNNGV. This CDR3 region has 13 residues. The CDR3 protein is CASSLGRTGDPFF. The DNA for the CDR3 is TGTGCCAGCAGCTTAGGGAGGACAGGGGACCCGTTCTTC.

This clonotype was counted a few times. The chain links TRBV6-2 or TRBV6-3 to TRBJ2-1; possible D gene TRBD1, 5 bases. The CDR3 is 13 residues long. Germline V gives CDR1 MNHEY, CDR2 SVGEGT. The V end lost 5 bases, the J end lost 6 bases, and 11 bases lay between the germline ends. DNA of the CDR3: TGTGCCAGCAGTCAGCTAAGGGGCAATGAGCAGTTCTTC. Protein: CASSQLRGNEQFF.

Here the CDR3 reads CASSQDFGRNYGYTF. CDR3 sequence (DNA): TGCGCCAGCAGCCAAGACTTCGGCCGAAACTATGGCTACACCTTC. The rearrangement joins TRBV4-3 to TRBJ1-2; no definite D call. Germline V gene lookup returns CDR1 LGHNA and CDR2 YSLEER. Trimming took off 0 bases at V and 2 bases at J, with 10 bases between the two ends. This CDR3 region has 15 residues.

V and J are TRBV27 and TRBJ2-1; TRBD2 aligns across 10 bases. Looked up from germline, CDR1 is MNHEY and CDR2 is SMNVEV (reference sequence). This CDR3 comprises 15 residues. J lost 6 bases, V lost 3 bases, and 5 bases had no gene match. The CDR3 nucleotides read TGTGCCAGCAGTTTGCGAACTAGCGGGGTCAATGAGCAGTTCTTC. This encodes CASSLRTSGVNEQFF.